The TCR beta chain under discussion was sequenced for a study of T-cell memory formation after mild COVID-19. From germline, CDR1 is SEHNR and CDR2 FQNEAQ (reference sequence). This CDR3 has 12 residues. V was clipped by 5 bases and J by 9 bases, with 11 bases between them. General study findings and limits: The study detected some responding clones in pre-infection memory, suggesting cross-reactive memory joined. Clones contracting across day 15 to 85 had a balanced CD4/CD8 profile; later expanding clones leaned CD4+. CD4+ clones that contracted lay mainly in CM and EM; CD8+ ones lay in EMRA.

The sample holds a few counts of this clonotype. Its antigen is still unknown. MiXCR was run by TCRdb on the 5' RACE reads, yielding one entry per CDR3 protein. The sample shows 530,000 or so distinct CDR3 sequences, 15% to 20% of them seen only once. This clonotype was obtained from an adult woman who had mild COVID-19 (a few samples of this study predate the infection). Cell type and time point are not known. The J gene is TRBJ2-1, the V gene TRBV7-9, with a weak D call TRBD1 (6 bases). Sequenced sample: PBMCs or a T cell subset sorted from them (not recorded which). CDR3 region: CASSPGAGEQFF. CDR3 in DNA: TGTGCCAGCAGCCCAGGGGCCGGTGAGCAGTTCTTC.